This T cell receptor (beta chain) was documented in a study of cytomegalovirus exposure and HLA in healthy donors. General study findings and limits: Later, an analysis showed that TCR beta chains associated with HLA were more clonally expanded than others that were equally common. Later analysis identified a missense DCLRE1C variant that was linked to TCR beta V- and J-gene trimming.

For this clone: Its specificity is not known.

PCR involved 60 Vbeta and 13 Jbeta primers. As processed by the authors: Among the unique TCR beta chains that a later analysis counted, around 82 million in all, roughly 10 million were shared. The table came from immunoSEQ multiplex PCR; TCRdb's copy has only in-frame clones and leaves some out. V, J and clone size derive from that table, while D and trimming were established from the DNA sequence. The sample records 110,000 to 150,000 clones, about three quarters being singletons. The germline CDR1 and CDR2 sequences are MNHNY and SVGAGI (reference sequence). The CDR3 has 16 residues. V was trimmed by 2 bases and J by 0 bases, leaving 13 bases between them.

The chain links TRBV6-6 to TRBJ1-1; no reliable D call. Sample: PBMCs. The sequence was obtained from a male donor in good health and CMV-seronegative. The CDR3 loop is CASSYRLSKMNTEAFF. Here the CDR3 DNA reads TGTGCCAGCAGTTACCGTCTCTCTAAAATGAACACTGAAGCTTTCTTT.